This T cell receptor (beta chain) was identified during a study of T cells in narcolepsy. Produced via immunoSEQ multiplex PCR; TCRdb's table is partial and in-frame only. Of tens of thousands of clones in the sample, over 75% were seen once. The CDR3 loop spans 14 amino acids. V was clipped by 5 bases and J by 2 bases, with 11 bases between them. The germline V gene encodes CDR1 MNHEY and CDR2 SVGAGI. The TCR sequence derives from a human donor in good health. Sample: memory (CD45RA-) CD4+ T cells from blood. The rearrangement joins TRBV6-5 to TRBJ2-3, with D possibly TRBD1 on 5 matching bases. This chain's CDR3 is CASSEDRDTDTQYF. In DNA form, the CDR3 reads TGTGCCAGCAGTGAAGACAGAGACACAGATACGCAGTATTTT.